The T cell receptor beta chain described here comes from a study of CD8 T cells in Susac syndrome. TEMRA cells were enriched by FACS, and CD4+ and CD8+ T cells were negatively isolated. V shed 4 bases, J shed 1 base, and the junction held 14 bases outside the gene matches. Germline V gene sequence: CDR1 SGHAT, CDR2 FQNNGV. CDR3 length: 18 amino acids. A quantity of roughly 0.5 to 1 ug RNA underwent reverse transcription using random hexamers. Each CDR3 protein is one row after TCRdb ran MiXCR on the immunoSEQ multiplex PCR reads. The sample has about 290,000 distinct CDR3 sequences; 70% to 90% are singletons.

The TCR originated in a human donor with multiple sclerosis. The genes are TRBV11-2 and TRBJ2-3; 7 positions agree with TRBD1. Sample: CD8+ T cells from PBMCs. The CDR3 bases are TGTGCCAGCAGCTCCTTGGACAGGCCCACACCGGGCACAGATACGCAGTATTTT. Translating it yields CASSSLDRPTPGTDTQYF.